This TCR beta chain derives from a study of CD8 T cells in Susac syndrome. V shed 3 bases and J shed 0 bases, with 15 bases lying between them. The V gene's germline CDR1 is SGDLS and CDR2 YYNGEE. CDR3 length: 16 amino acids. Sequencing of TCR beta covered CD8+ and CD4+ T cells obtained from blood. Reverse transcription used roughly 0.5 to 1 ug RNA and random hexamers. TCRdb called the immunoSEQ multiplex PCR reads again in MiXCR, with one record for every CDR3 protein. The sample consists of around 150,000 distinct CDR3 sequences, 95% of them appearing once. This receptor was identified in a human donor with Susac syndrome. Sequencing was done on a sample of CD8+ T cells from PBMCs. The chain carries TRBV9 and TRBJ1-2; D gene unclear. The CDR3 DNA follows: TGTGCCAGCAGCGCTGAGGAGTTCTCAGCTAACTATGGCTACACCTTC. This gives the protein CASSAEEFSANYGYTF.